This T cell receptor beta chain was retrieved from a study of lung T cells in sarcoidosis with Löfgren's syndrome (dated by TCRdb to about 2017). Regarding the study in general: Sarcoidosis was characterized as a granulomatous disease that is mostly pulmonary, in which CD4+ T cells accumulate in bronchoalveolar lavage fluid. The repertoire analyses were focused on Lofgren's syndrome patients.

Relative to its sample, this clonotype is large (0.1 to 1%). The antigen it recognizes is unknown. Base qualities were left out, and no much larger clone turns up one base away. The germline V gene (reference sequence) yields DFQATT for CDR1 and SNEGSKA for CDR2. From the cysteine through the phenylalanine, the CDR3 covers 13 amino acids. CDR3 DNA is the only sequence kept; it has 39 bases, read in frame from the first base. Trimming takes 8 bases from V and 8 bases from J, and the germline ends sit 21 bases apart. The paper as a whole reports these results and caveats: Compared with control subjects, Lofgren's syndrome patients reportedly showed the greatest expansion in the V gene segments TRAV12-1 and TRBV2. Recognition of a sarcoidosis-associated antigen was only suggested, and the antigen itself remained putative and was not identified. Multiple Lofgren's syndrome patients were reported to share TRAV12-1 and TRBV2 CDR3 motifs, a finding that suggests public CD4+ TCR repertoires. In alphabeta pairing analysis, TRAV12-1 preferentially paired with TRBV2, and these paired TCRs showed CDR3 homology.

CD4+ T cells collected through bronchoalveolar lavage were the source used for profiling TCR repertoires. TCRdb records Illumina MiSeq as the sequencer. The public reads were quality trimmed at Q25 with fastp and then assembled into clones with MiXCR by TCRdb, keeping productive beta chains. Under each unique CDR3 protein, matching rows form one entry showing the most common genes and DNA. For this sample there are thousands of distinct CDR3 sequences; less than 20% appear just once. The ten top clones hold about 7% of the sample. Sequencing input: CD4+ T cells from bronchoalveolar lavage. Rearrangement joined TRBV20-1 to TRBJ1-2; the D segment could be TRBD1, given 6 matching bases. The TCR originated in a human donor with sarcoidosis (Löfgren's syndrome or another form), or a control subject (not recorded which). In nucleotide form, the sequence is TGCAGTTCTACAGGGCTCCTATATGGGGGCTACACCTTC. Its translation reads: CSSTGLLYGGYTF.